Listed here are 24 T cell receptor beta chains from one sample, sequenced in a study of preoperative IRX-2 immunotherapy in early breast cancer. Method: immunoSEQ multiplex PCR; TCRdb's copy keeps in-frame clones and lacks some. The table shows 25,000 to 35,000 clones, with over 75% occurring only once. Sample treatment: preoperative locoregional IRX-2 cytokine immunotherapy. This specimen was acquired from a patient treated with IRX-2 immunotherapy. All receptors come from a human donor with breast cancer.

The chain has TRBV11-3 and TRBJ2-7, with 7 bases lining up with TRBD1. Germline assignment: CDR1 SGHNT and CDR2 YENEEA. V trimming: 4 bases; J trimming: 2 bases; junction bases outside the gene matches: 8. CDR3 size: 15 residues. CDR3 region: CASSSRDSVPYEQYF. In nucleotides, the CDR3 is TGTGCCAGCAGCTCCCGGGACAGCGTTCCCTACGAGCAGTACTTC.

This chain joins TRBV5-1 and TRBJ2-1; 11 bases agree with TRBD2. The germline V gene encodes CDR1 SGHRS and CDR2 YFSETQ. CDR3 length equals 14 residues. The trim removed 6 bases at V and 9 bases at J, leaving 8 bases unmatched. The CDR3 here is CASTPLAGASEQFF. Written as DNA, the CDR3 is TGCGCCAGCACGCCACTAGCGGGAGCGTCTGAGCAGTTCTTC.

The chain is built from TRBV7-5 and TRBJ2-1; the listed D gene, TRBD1, was not tested against the DNA. TRBV7-5 corresponds to a pseudogene. There are 15 residues in the CDR3. The CDR3 DNA is TGTGCCAGCAGCTTACGGGACAGGGCCTACAATGAGCAGTTCTTC. Translating gives CASSLRDRAYNEQFF.

V and J are TRBV6-8 and TRBJ2-7; D remains unclear. The CDR3 consists of 17 residues. Germline loops: CDR1 MNHGY, CDR2 SAAAGT. V dropped 10 bases and J dropped 3 bases, with 28 bases sitting between them. In nucleotides, the CDR3 is TGTGCCATCAGCCGCGGATACGTGCGGCAGGAAGGCTACGAGCAGTACTTC. Its protein product is CAISRGYVRQEGYEQYF.

V gene TRBV28 combines with J gene TRBJ2-5; D is unclear. The CDR3 spans 14 residues. Trimming left V 6 bases short and J 7 bases short, with 18 bases between. The V gene's germline CDR1 is MDHEN and CDR2 SYDVKM. The CDR3 loop reads CASSPQKGLGTQYF. The CDR3 nucleotides are TGTGCCAGCAGCCCACAGAAGGGATTAGGGACCCAGTACTTC.

The V and J genes are TRBV29-1 and TRBJ1-2, with no clear D. The germline V and J ends were trimmed by 3 bases and 1 base, with 9 bases remaining between them. The germline CDR1 and CDR2 sequences are SQVTM and ANQGSEA. The CDR3 is made up of 13 amino acids. CDR3: CSVESGVNYGYTF. As DNA, the CDR3 is TGCAGCGTTGAGTCGGGAGTTAACTATGGCTACACCTTC. The full variable domain, with the rest looked up from reference TRBV29-1 and TRBJ1-2, is SAVISQKPSRDICQRGTSLTIQCQVDSQVTMMFWYRQQPGQSLTLIATANQGSEATYESGFVIDKFPISRPNLTFSTLTVSNMSPEDSSIYLCSVESGVNYGYTFGSGTRLTVV.

J is TRBJ1-2 and V is TRBV11-3; D might be TRBD1 (6 bases). V dropped 5 bases and J dropped 7 bases, with 17 bases sitting between them. The germline gives CDR1 SGHNT, CDR2 YENEEA. The CDR3 has 14 residues. CDR3 in amino acids: CASSTQGHLAGYTF. The DNA for the CDR3 is TGTGCCAGCAGCACCCAGGGACATCTGGCTGGCTACACCTTC.

The chain combines TRBV6-7 with TRBJ1-5; D remains unclear. TRBV6-7 falls under the ORF class, with uncertain function. V lost 5 bases to trimming and J lost 7 bases, with 18 bases between them. The CDR3 consists of 15 residues. The CDR3 DNA reads TGTGCCAGCAGTGAAGTGCCTCACATTGGGCAGCCCCAGCATTTT. Translated, it gives CASSEVPHIGQPQHF.

The rearrangement joins TRBV6-8 to TRBJ1-3; the D gene is possibly TRBD1 (6 bases). V was trimmed by 2 bases and J by 0 bases, leaving 8 bases between them. Per germline, CDR1 MNHGY and CDR2 SAAAGT. The CDR3 has 15 residues. The CDR3 region has the DNA TGTGCCAGCAGTTACATGGACAGCTCTGGAAACACCATATATTTT. This sequence encodes CASSYMDSSGNTIYF.

The rearrangement uses TRBV6-7 and TRBJ1-2, with D unresolved. TRBV6-7 is designated an ORF whose function remains uncertain. There are 18 residues in the CDR3. Trimming pared 2 bases from V and 4 bases from J, leaving 23 bases between. In DNA form, the CDR3 reads TGTGCCAGCAGTTACGGATCAATCCTCCTAGGACGGACCTATGGCTACACCTTC. It is translated as CASSYGSILLGRTYGYTF.

This chain connects TRBV11-3 to TRBJ1-2; perhaps TRBD1 as D (5 bases). The CDR3 covers 15 residues. Germline loops: CDR1 SGHNT, CDR2 YENEEA. V was clipped by 5 bases and J by 6 bases, with 19 bases between them. CDR3 in DNA: TGTGCCAGCAGCGCTAATCCGGGGCTTATCGATGGCTACACCTTC. Translation: CASSANPGLIDGYTF.

This clone was detected only once. The rearrangement links TRBV11-3 to TRBJ1-3; TRBD1 aligns across 8 bases. Germline lookup yields CDR1 SGHNT and CDR2 YENEEA. The trim removed 3 bases at V and 0 bases at J, leaving 4 bases unmatched. This CDR3 region has 16 residues. This CDR3 reads CASSLRTGISGNTIYF. CDR3 coding DNA: TGTGCCAGCAGCTTGAGGACAGGGATCTCTGGAAACACCATATATTTT.

The chain is built from TRBV11-3 and TRBJ2-1, with 7 bases lining up with TRBD1. Trimming at V came to 5 bases and at J to 3 bases, leaving 7 bases not matched to a gene. The CDR3 spans 15 residues. CDR1 SGHNT and CDR2 YENEEA come from the germline V gene. Written as DNA, the CDR3 is TGTGCCAGCAGCCCCGCCGGGACAGACTACAATGAGCAGTTCTTC. It codes for CASSPAGTDYNEQFF.

The rearrangement uses TRBV11-3 and TRBJ1-3; D unclear. The CDR3 sequence is 14 residues long. Deletions cut 6 bases from V and 1 base from J, with 10 bases between. Germline loops: CDR1 SGHNT, CDR2 YENEEA. The CDR3 here is CASRGQPSGNTIYF. Here the CDR3 DNA reads TGTGCCAGCAGGGGTCAGCCATCTGGAAACACCATATATTTT.

This sequence joins TRBV11-3 and TRBJ2-7; D is possibly TRBD1 (5 bases). This CDR3 comprises 15 residues. V was cut by 0 bases and J by 2 bases, with 11 bases left in between. Germline values: CDR1 SGHNT, CDR2 YENEEA. Here the CDR3 reads CASSLENRPPYEQYF. The CDR3 region has the DNA TGTGCCAGCAGCTTAGAGAACAGGCCACCCTACGAGCAGTACTTC.

The gene calls are TRBV5-1 and TRBJ2-2; 7 positions match TRBD2. V lost 0 bases and J lost 4; bases outside the gene matches: 12. CDR1 is SGHRS and CDR2 is YFSETQ in the germline V gene. CDR3 size: 18 residues. CDR3 protein: CASSLGSASGALTGELFF. The DNA of the CDR3 is TGCGCCAGCAGCTTGGGATCGGCTAGCGGAGCCCTCACCGGGGAGCTGTTTTTT.

The table lists this clone with a count of one. The chain uses TRBV5-1 and TRBJ1-1; maybe TRBD1 (6 bases). The CDR3 contains 16 residues. Trimming took off 4 bases at V and 1 base at J, with 17 bases between the two ends. Looked up from germline, CDR1 is SGHRS and CDR2 is YFSETQ. The CDR3 loop is CASSPNVGGQNTEAFF. The CDR3 DNA is TGCGCCAGCAGCCCTAACGTGGGGGGCCAGAACACTGAAGCTTTCTTT.

This clone has more than one count but fewer than ten. The chain carries TRBV19 and TRBJ1-4; D unresolved. V lost 9 bases, J lost 8 bases, and 10 bases lay in between. Germline values: CDR1 LNHDA, CDR2 SQIVND (reference sequence). The length of the CDR3 is 11 residues. The CDR3 reads CARPDGEKLFF. For the CDR3, the DNA is TGTGCCAGGCCGGACGGGGAAAAACTGTTTTTT.

This chain links TRBV1 with TRBJ1-4. TRBV1 is noted as a pseudogene. This CDR3 is built from 15 residues. The CDR3 reads CASSLPGATNEKLFF. DNA for the CDR3: TGCGCCAGCAGCCTACCCGGAGCAACTAATGAAAAACTGTTTTTT.

This clone was picked up one time. V usage is TRBV25-1 and J usage is TRBJ2-5; the match to TRBD2 covers 12 bases. The CDR3 covers 15 residues. Trimming took 6 bases from V and 5 from J; bases not matched to a gene: 7. Germline CDR1 MGHDK, CDR2 SYGVNS. The CDR3 loop is CASSPRLAGGETQYF. For the CDR3, the DNA is TGTGCCAGCAGCCCGCGGCTAGCGGGGGGGGAGACCCAGTACTTC.

This chain connects TRBV11-3 to TRBJ2-3; D gene unclear. In germline, CDR1 is SGHNT, CDR2 YENEEA. CDR3 length: 14 amino acids. Trimming shortened V by 3 bases and J by 4 bases, and 11 bases separated the two germline ends. The CDR3 reads CASSFAIGADTQYF. The CDR3 coding sequence is TGTGCCAGCAGCTTTGCCATTGGCGCAGATACGCAGTATTTT.

The chain couples TRBV7-8 to TRBJ2-3; D perhaps matches TRBD2 (7 bases). This CDR3 region has 13 residues. The V gene's germline CDR1 is SGHVS and CDR2 FQNEAQ. V dropped 5 bases and J dropped 6 bases, with 12 bases sitting between them. CDR3 nucleotide sequence: TGTGCCAGCAGCCGGGGGGCAGGGGATACGCAGTATTTT. Amino acids: CASSRGAGDTQYF.

The gene calls are TRBV28 and TRBJ1-6; 8 nucleotides line up with TRBD1. The V and J ends lost 10 bases and 7 bases, in that order; junction bases with no gene match: 6. The CDR3 is 13 amino acids. Germline V gene sequence: CDR1 MDHEN, CDR2 SYDVKM. The CDR3 spells CATLRQGNSPLHF. As DNA, the CDR3 is TGTGCCACCCTTCGACAGGGGAATTCACCCCTCCACTTT. Together with reference TRBV28 and TRBJ1-6, the CDR3 gives the full variable domain: DVKVTQSSRYLVKRTGEKVFLECVQDMDHENMFWYRQDPGLGLRLIYFSYDVKMKEKGDIPEGYSVSREKKERFSLILESASTNQTSMYLCATLRQGNSPLHFGNGTRLTVT.

This chain connects TRBV23-1 to TRBJ2-7, with D hard to call. Being an ORF, TRBV23-1 has a function that is uncertain. Trimming pared 6 bases from V and 4 bases from J, leaving 25 bases between. The CDR3 contains 17 residues. The CDR3 reads CASSQEVGPGFRYEQYF. The DNA of the CDR3 is TGCGCCAGCAGCCAAGAAGTGGGTCCGGGCTTTCGATACGAGCAGTACTTC.